The 30 T cell receptor beta chains below all came from one sample that was sequenced in a study of blood T cell repertoires in COVID-19. Some clones are missing from TCRdb's copy, which holds only in-frame ones; the method was immunoSEQ multiplex PCR. This repertoire shows 150,000 to 200,000 clones, over 75% found once; its top ten account for around 2.6%. The source material was peripheral blood. The receptor source for this set is a middle-aged man with active or convalescent COVID-19.

V and J are TRBV27 and TRBJ2-1; D is ambiguous. Germline V lookup: CDR1 MNHEY, CDR2 SMNVEV (reference sequence). The CDR3 loop spans 12 amino acids. V was clipped by 7 bases and J by 4 bases, with 8 bases between them. CDR3 bases: TGTGCCAGCAACTCGGGTTACAATGAGCAGTTCTTC. It yields the protein CASNSGYNEQFF.

The chain is built from TRBV29-1 and TRBJ2-1; 10 nucleotides align to TRBD2. This CDR3 is 16 amino acids long. V dropped 3 bases and J dropped 1; count of bases not matched to a gene: 6. Germline V gives CDR1 SQVTM, CDR2 ANQGSEA. DNA of the CDR3: TGCAGCGTTGAGATAGCGGGGGGTGTGTCCTACAATGAGCAGTTCTTC. Protein: CSVEIAGGVSYNEQFF.

The rearrangement uses TRBV2 and TRBJ2-7, with 8 bases fitting TRBD2. The germline CDR1 and CDR2 sequences are SNHLY and FYNNEI. This CDR3 has 14 residues. V shed 5 bases, J shed 1 base, and the junction held 4 bases outside the gene matches. The CDR3 DNA reads TGTGCCAGCAGTCAGCGGGGGTCTTCCTACGAGCAGTACTTC. Protein product: CASSQRGSSYEQYF.

This clone was observed at least ten times. The V call is TRBV7-6, the J call TRBJ2-7; 7 positions match TRBD1. Germline V CDR1 and CDR2: SGHVS, FNYEAQ. The CDR3 has 14 amino acids. Germline trimming cut 5 bases from V and 5 bases from J; bases unmatched to any gene: 9. CDR3 DNA sequence: TGTGCCAGCAGCCCCGGGACAGATCTAAACGAGCAGTACTTC. Amino acid sequence: CASSPGTDLNEQYF.

The CDR3 DNA reads TGCGCCAGCCGAACAGGCCCGGCTAGCAATCAGCCCCAGCATTTT. The encoded protein is CASRTGPASNQPQHF. The V gene is TRBV5-1, the J gene TRBJ1-5; TRBD1 is a possible D gene (5 bases). This CDR3 is built from 15 residues. V dropped 7 bases and J dropped 0 bases, with 14 bases sitting between them. Germline loops: CDR1 SGHRS, CDR2 YFSETQ.

The chain recombines TRBV7-9 with TRBJ1-6; 9 bases match TRBD1. The V gene's germline CDR1 is SEHNR and CDR2 FQNEAQ (reference sequence). The CDR3 has 17 amino acids. With V trimmed by 2 bases and J by 7 bases, 9 bases remained unmatched. The DNA of the CDR3 is TGTGCCAGCAGCTTAACTGGACAGGGGCCATCAAATTCACCCCTCCACTTT. Encoded protein: CASSLTGQGPSNSPLHF. Combining the CDR3 with reference TRBV7-9 and TRBJ1-6 gives the whole variable domain DTGVSQNPRHKITKRGQNVTFRCDPISEHNRLYWYRQTLGQGPEFLTYFQNEAQLEKSRLLSDRFSAERPKGSFSTLEIQRTEQGDSAMYLCASSLTGQGPSNSPLHFGNGTRLTVT.

This clone occurred once. The chain has TRBV21-1 and TRBJ2-7; the DNA was not compared with TRBD1, the D call given in the table. TRBV21-1 is a pseudogene locus. CDR3 length equals 15 residues. The CDR3 DNA is TGTGCCAGCAGTCCCTCCGGGACAGGGGCCTACGAGCAGTACTTC. This encodes CASSPSGTGAYEQYF.

The V gene is TRBV15, the J gene TRBJ1-4, with D possibly matching TRBD1 (5 bases). Germline CDR1 reads LNHNV; CDR2 reads YYDKDF (reference sequence). This CDR3 is 14 amino acids long. Trimming cost V 3 bases and J 4 bases, with 9 bases left between them. The CDR3 sequence is CATSSDRLNEKLFF. The CDR3 DNA reads as TGTGCCACCAGCAGCGACAGACTTAATGAAAAACTGTTTTTT.

Regarding this clone: Distinct nucleotide sequences in the sample also encode this CDR3. This sequence joins TRBV6-5 and TRBJ1-2; unclear D gene. In germline, CDR1 is MNHEY, CDR2 SVGAGI. The CDR3 consists of 12 residues. V lost 0 bases to trimming and J lost 8 bases, with 7 bases between them. The CDR3 protein is CASSYSGGGYTF. The CDR3 DNA follows: TGTGCCAGCAGTTACTCCGGAGGGGGCTACACCTTC.

The chain joins TRBV7-9 to TRBJ1-2; 7 bases are a match to TRBD1. This CDR3 contains 16 residues. Germline loops: CDR1 SEHNR, CDR2 FQNEAQ (reference sequence). V shed 1 base, J shed 3 bases, and the junction held 8 bases outside the gene matches. CDR3 in DNA: TGTGCCAGCAGCTTAGGGGCAGGGGGACGGTACTATGGCTACACCTTC. This sequence encodes CASSLGAGGRYYGYTF.

The CDR3 sequence: CSVGGLAGASTDTQYF. The DNA of the CDR3 is TGCAGCGTTGGAGGACTAGCGGGGGCTAGCACAGATACGCAGTATTTT. The chain couples TRBV29-1 to TRBJ2-3, with 13 positions matching TRBD2. The V and J ends lost 4 bases and 0 bases, in that order; junction bases with no gene match: 4. Germline CDR1 reads SQVTM; CDR2 reads ANQGSEA. The CDR3 length is 16 residues.

In its sample, this clone was seen many times. This chain links TRBV3-1 (or the pseudogene TRBV3-2) with TRBJ2-7, with D possibly being TRBD2 (7 bases). Trimming removed 0 bases at V and 5 bases at J, with 14 bases between. CDR1 and CDR2 (germline): LGHDT, YNNKEL (reference sequence). There are 15 residues in the CDR3. DNA for the CDR3: TGTGCCAGCAGCCAAGAGTACGGGGGGCGCCACGAGCAGTACTTC. This encodes CASSQEYGGRHEQYF.

V usage is TRBV6-2 or TRBV6-3 and J usage is TRBJ2-7, with D perhaps matching TRBD1 (5 bases). Trimming removed 2 bases at V and 5 bases at J, with 13 bases between. Germline V gives CDR1 MNHEY, CDR2 SVGEGT. CDR3 length: 14 amino acids. The CDR3 region has the DNA TGTGCCAGCAGTTACGGGCAGGGTACTAACGAGCAGTACTTC. Amino acid sequence: CASSYGQGTNEQYF.

In this sample, this clone turned up once. The genes are TRBV28 and TRBJ2-2; possible D gene TRBD1, 6 bases. The CDR3 contains 12 residues. CDR1 MDHEN and CDR2 SYDVKM come from the germline V gene. V shed 8 bases and J shed 7 bases, with 11 bases lying between them. The CDR3 bases are TGTGCCAGCGGCAGGGGCAGCGGGGAGCTGTTTTTT. Protein: CASGRGSGELFF.

This chain joins TRBV6-5 and TRBJ2-5, with TRBD2 identical over 11 bases. The CDR3 contains 15 residues. The trim removed 6 bases at V and 5 bases at J, leaving 8 bases unmatched. Germline V CDR1 and CDR2: MNHEY, SVGAGI. The CDR3 coding sequence is TGTGCCAGCAGGGACACTAGCGGGGGATGGGAGACCCAGTACTTC. Its protein is CASRDTSGGWETQYF.

There are a few counts of this clone. This CDR3 reads CASSPPVGGSGGYTF. CDR3 nucleotide sequence: TGTGCCAGCTCACCACCAGTCGGAGGATCGGGTGGCTACACCTTC. This chain connects TRBV18 to TRBJ1-2, with D unclear. The CDR3 runs to 15 residues. The V end was cut by 0 bases, the J end by 7 bases, with 15 bases between. Germline lookup yields CDR1 KGHSH and CDR2 LQKENI. The full variable domain, its missing parts supplied by reference TRBV18 and TRBJ1-2, is NAGVMQNPRHLVRRRGQEARLRCSPMKGHSHVYWYRQLPEEGLKFMVYLQKENIIDESGMPKERFSAEFPKEGPSILRIQQVVRGDSAAYFCASSPPVGGSGGYTFGSGTRLTVV.

J is TRBJ1-3 and V is TRBV5-1; D possibly corresponds to TRBD1 (6 bases). In germline, CDR1 is SGHRS, CDR2 YFSETQ. V lost 0 bases, J lost 4 bases, and 14 bases lay in between. CDR3 length: 16 residues. The CDR3 loop reads CASSLDRRQGGNTIYF. CDR3 nucleotides: TGCGCCAGCAGCTTGGACAGGCGGCAGGGGGGAAACACCATATATTTT. Variable domain in full (rest from reference TRBV5-1 and TRBJ1-3): KAGVTQTPRYLIKTRGQQVTLSCSPISGHRSVSWYQQTPGQGLQFLFEYFSETQRNKGNFPGRFSGRQFSNSRSEMNVSTLELGDSALYLCASSLDRRQGGNTIYFGEGSWLTVV.

This sequence joins TRBV11-1 and TRBJ1-1, with D maybe TRBD1 (6 bases). This CDR3 has 15 amino acids. V gave up 3 bases and J gave up 7 bases, with 18 bases separating them. Germline CDR1 reads SGHAT; CDR2 reads FQDESV (reference sequence). CDR3 sequence reads: CASSFKGVSKGEAFF. The CDR3 coding sequence is TGTGCCAGCAGCTTCAAGGGGGTTTCGAAAGGTGAAGCTTTCTTT.

The chain carries TRBV4-3 and TRBJ2-7; 8 bases are shared with TRBD1. From germline, CDR1 is LGHNA and CDR2 YSLEER. Trimming at V came to 0 bases and at J to 1 base, leaving 5 bases not matched to a gene. This CDR3 region has 16 residues. CDR3 loop: CASSQDPGTGSYEQYF. CDR3 nucleotides: TGCGCCAGCAGCCAAGATCCCGGGACAGGTTCCTACGAGCAGTACTTC.

V gene TRBV4-3 combines with J gene TRBJ1-5, with TRBD1 matching 7 bases. The germline gives CDR1 LGHNA, CDR2 YSLEER. The CDR3 extends over 16 amino acids. Germline trimming cut 1 base from V and 0 bases from J; bases unmatched to any gene: 3. In DNA, the CDR3 is TGCGCCAGCAGCCAAGGGACAGGTGATAGCAATCAGCCCCAGCATTTT. This gives the protein CASSQGTGDSNQPQHF.

The chain joins TRBV11-2 to TRBJ2-5; TRBD2 might be the D (5 bases). Germline V gene data show CDR1 as SGHAT and CDR2 as FQNNGV. The CDR3 extends over 15 amino acids. V was cut by 1 base and J by 4 bases, with 13 bases left in between. CDR3 in DNA: TGTGCCAGCAGCTTAGCGGAGGCCGTTACAGAGACCCAGTACTTC. Translation gives CASSLAEAVTETQYF.

This clone was recorded once. The chain recombines TRBV5-1 with TRBJ1-1, with D possibly matching TRBD1 (5 bases). V gave up 3 bases and J gave up 1 base, with 22 bases separating them. CDR1 is SGHRS, CDR2 YFSETQ, per germline. The CDR3 contains 18 residues. The CDR3 loop is CASSSFPSTGGTNTEAFF. The CDR3 nucleotides are TGCGCCAGCAGCTCGTTCCCCTCTACCGGGGGTACGAACACTGAAGCTTTCTTT.

In this sample, this clone turned up a few times. One end of the junction fails to match germline, which may point to a read error. The chain combines TRBV19 with TRBJ2-1, with 12 bases that match TRBD1. Germline assignment: CDR1 LNHDA and CDR2 SQIVND (reference sequence). The CDR3 is 13 amino acids. The CDR3 DNA follows: TGTGCCAGTAGTACGGGACAGGGGGCCTATTTAATCTTC. Residues: CASSTGQGAYLIF.

The genes are TRBV20-1 and TRBJ1-2; no firm D call. This CDR3 region has 9 residues. CDR1 is DFQATT and CDR2 is SNEGSKA in the germline V gene (reference sequence). Trimming took off 1 base at V and 8 bases at J, with 2 bases between the two ends. Here the CDR3 reads CSARAGYTF. CDR3 nucleotide sequence: TGCAGTGCTAGAGCAGGCTACACCTTC.

The rearrangement links TRBV19 to TRBJ1-5, with 8 positions matching TRBD1. The CDR3 covers 17 residues. After removal of 3 bases from V and 3 bases from J, the junction contained 10 bases not matched to a gene. Germline loops: CDR1 LNHDA, CDR2 SQIVND (reference sequence). The CDR3 DNA reads TGTGCCAGTAGTATCCGGACAGGGTCGCTATACAATCAGCCCCAGCATTTT. It specifies CASSIRTGSLYNQPQHF.

This clone has just one count. This chain joins TRBV7-9 and TRBJ1-1, with D hard to call. CDR3 size: 14 residues. CDR1 is SEHNR, CDR2 FQNEAQ, per germline (reference sequence). Trimming left V 1 base short and J 3 bases short, with 9 bases between. CDR3 sequence reads: CASSLGGGDTEAFF. Here the CDR3 DNA reads TGTGCCAGCAGCTTAGGGGGAGGCGACACTGAAGCTTTCTTT.

Turning to this clone: The same CDR3 is also encoded by other DNA sequences in this sample. This chain joins TRBV28 and TRBJ1-2; 8 bases fit TRBD1. The V and J ends lost 5 bases and 2 bases, in that order; junction bases with no gene match: 4. Looked up from germline, CDR1 is MDHEN and CDR2 is SYDVKM. CDR3 size: 14 residues. DNA for the CDR3: TGTGCCAGCAGTAGCGGACAGGGAAACTATGGCTACACCTTC. It specifies CASSSGQGNYGYTF.

The chain links TRBV27 to TRBJ2-3; D is perhaps TRBD1 (5 bases). The V gene's germline CDR1 is MNHEY and CDR2 SMNVEV (reference sequence). Trimming removed 7 bases from V and 5 bases from J, with 16 bases in between. The CDR3 covers 14 residues. The CDR3 loop reads CASKRTPSGDTQYF. CDR3 DNA sequence: TGTGCCAGCAAAAGGACACCAAGTGGAGATACGCAGTATTTT.

The V call is TRBV2, the J call TRBJ1-1; TRBD1 matches 7 bases. With 8 bases clipped from V and 1 base from J, the junction kept 4 bases outside the gene matches. CDR1 SNHLY and CDR2 FYNNEI come from the germline V gene. This CDR3 region has 13 residues. CDR3 sequence (DNA): TGTGCCAGCGGGGGACAGCCGAACACTGAAGCTTTCTTT. Its protein product is CASGGQPNTEAFF.

The CDR3: CASSSLAGGTFAQYF. The CDR3 DNA reads as TGTGCCAGCAGCTCACTAGCGGGGGGGACGTTTGCGCAGTATTTT. V usage is TRBV7-9 and J usage is TRBJ2-3; 13 bases fit TRBD2. V lost 4 bases and J lost 10; bases outside the gene matches: 8. The CDR3 extends over 15 amino acids. Germline-derived CDR1 and CDR2 are SEHNR and FQNEAQ (reference sequence).